Below are 14 T cell receptor beta chains sequenced from a single sample in a study of T cell responses to AZD1222 COVID-19 vaccine. Libraries were prepared by immunoSEQ multiplex PCR; TCRdb keeps only in-frame clonotypes and omits some of them. This sample carries 150,000 to 190,000 clones, about nine tenths of them seen once, and the ten largest clones take just over 9%. The specimen comprised peripheral blood, sampled 28 days after the second AZD1222 dose. The receptors come from an adult who received the AZD1222 COVID-19 vaccine.

The V call is TRBV19, the J call TRBJ1-1; D gene unclear. The CDR3 runs to 15 residues. In germline, CDR1 is LNHDA, CDR2 SQIVND (reference sequence). The V gene lost 1 base and the J gene lost 4 bases, with 13 bases spanning the gap. This chain's CDR3 is CASSIVANPGTEAFF. CDR3 sequence (DNA): TGTGCCAGTAGTATAGTGGCCAACCCCGGCACTGAAGCTTTCTTT. Looking up the rest from reference TRBV19 and TRBJ1-1 gives the full variable domain: DGGITQSPKYLFRKEGQNVTLSCEQNLNHDAMYWYRQDPGQGLRLIYYSQIVNDFQKGDIAEGYSVSREKKESFPLTVTSAQKNPTAFYLCASSIVANPGTEAFFGQGTRLTVV.

The chain carries TRBV7-3 and TRBJ1-2; the D gene is possibly TRBD1 (5 bases). Germline values: CDR1 SGHTA, CDR2 FQGTGA. This CDR3 has 13 residues. V was pared by 2 bases and J by 8 bases, with 12 bases between. DNA of the CDR3: TGTGCCAGCAGCTTAGGGGGTGGAGAGGGCTACACCTTC. It translates to CASSLGGGEGYTF. The variable domain in full, with the rest retrieved from reference TRBV7-3 and TRBJ1-2, is GAGVSQTPSNKVTEKGKYVELRCDPISGHTALYWYRQSLGQGPEFLIYFQGTGAADDSGLPNDRFFAVRPEGSVSTLKIQRTERGDSAVYLCASSLGGGEGYTFGSGTRLTVV.

The chain recombines TRBV28 with TRBJ2-7, with 10 bases lining up with TRBD2. The germline V gene encodes CDR1 MDHEN and CDR2 SYDVKM. CDR3 length: 13 amino acids. V shed 4 bases, J shed 10 bases, and the junction held 7 bases outside the gene matches. The chain's CDR3 is CASSSEPSGRQYF. CDR3 sequence (DNA): TGTGCCAGCAGTTCGGAACCTAGCGGGAGACAGTACTTC.

This clone has more than one count but fewer than ten. The chain combines TRBV10-3 with TRBJ1-5; D perhaps matches TRBD1 (5 bases). Germline V gene data show CDR1 as ENHRY and CDR2 as SYGVKD. Trimming took 8 bases from V and 5 from J, leaving 16 bases between them. The CDR3 runs to 14 residues. CDR3 nucleotide sequence: TGTGCCATCGGACCTCAGGGAGGGGATCAGCCCCAGCATTTT. This sequence encodes CAIGPQGGDQPQHF.

V gene TRBV19 combines with J gene TRBJ2-1; D gene unclear. Trimming removed 9 bases at V and 0 bases at J, with 18 bases between. CDR3 length: 16 residues. Per the germline V gene, CDR1 is LNHDA and CDR2 is SQIVND (reference sequence). CDR3 loop: CASNRKIGSSYNEQFF. The CDR3, as DNA: TGTGCCAGCAACCGTAAAATTGGCTCCTCCTACAATGAGCAGTTCTTC.

The V call is TRBV5-4, the J call TRBJ1-1; a possible D gene is TRBD1 (6 bases). Germline V lookup: CDR1 SGHNT, CDR2 YYREEE (reference sequence). V was shortened by 5 bases and J by 3 bases, with 14 bases between the two germline ends. This CDR3 is 14 amino acids long. CDR3: CASSPRGVDTEAFF. CDR3 sequence (DNA): TGTGCCAGCAGTCCCAGGGGAGTGGACACTGAAGCTTTCTTT.

The V and J genes are TRBV6-5 and TRBJ2-7, with D perhaps TRBD1 or TRBD2 (6 bases each). Germline V CDR1 and CDR2: MNHEY, SVGAGI. The CDR3 totals 15 residues. V was clipped by 4 bases and J by 3 bases, with 16 bases between them. CDR3 nucleotide sequence: TGTGCCAGCAGTTCCTTAAGACAGGAGGGCTACGAGCAGTACTTC. Amino acids: CASSSLRQEGYEQYF.

The J gene is TRBJ1-4, the V gene TRBV5-6; 9 nucleotides agree with TRBD1. This CDR3 region has 13 residues. Germline V gene lookup returns CDR1 SGHDT and CDR2 YYEEEE. Trimming took 0 bases from V and 13 from J; bases not matched to a gene: 4. CDR3 in DNA: TGTGCCAGCAGCTTGGAGCACAGGGGGCGACTGTTTTTT. This sequence encodes CASSLEHRGRLFF.

This rearrangement joins TRBV6-5 to TRBJ1-2; a possible D gene is TRBD1 (5 bases). From germline, CDR1 is MNHEY and CDR2 SVGAGI. Trimming shortened V by 6 bases and J by 4 bases, and 15 bases separated the two germline ends. The CDR3 runs to 14 residues. The CDR3 here is CASSLDRGVYGYTF. CDR3 in DNA: TGTGCCAGCAGCTTAGACAGAGGCGTCTATGGCTACACCTTC.

The chain is built from TRBV19 and TRBJ1-1; D gene uncertain. This CDR3 is 10 amino acids long. Looked up from germline, CDR1 is LNHDA and CDR2 is SQIVND (reference sequence). V was pared by 5 bases and J by 8 bases, with 6 bases between. The CDR3 reads CASSSREAFF. DNA of the CDR3: TGTGCCAGTAGTTCCCGGGAAGCTTTCTTT.

This clone has just one count. The chain has TRBV9 and TRBJ2-1; 16 nucleotides agree with TRBD2. CDR1 and CDR2 (germline): SGDLS, YYNGEE. J gave up 4 bases and V 3 bases, and 4 bases lay outside the gene matches. The CDR3 totals 17 residues. In DNA form, the CDR3 reads TGTGCCAGCAGCGGGGGACTAGCGGGAGGGAGATACAATGAGCAGTTCTTC. Translating it yields CASSGGLAGGRYNEQFF.

The V and J genes are TRBV19 and TRBJ2-1; D is ambiguous. There are 16 residues in the CDR3. Looked up from germline, CDR1 is LNHDA and CDR2 is SQIVND (reference sequence). Trimming removed 5 bases from V and 0 bases from J, with 14 bases in between. CDR3 protein: CASSVTHTTSYNEQFF. CDR3 nucleotide sequence: TGTGCCAGTAGTGTTACACACACGACCTCCTACAATGAGCAGTTCTTC.

The chain recombines TRBV29-1 with TRBJ1-1, with a weak D call TRBD1 (6 bases). CDR3 size: 13 residues. V lost 4 bases and J lost 4, with 13 bases in between. The germline CDR1 and CDR2 sequences are SQVTM and ANQGSEA. The CDR3 nucleotides are TGCAGCGTTGTGAGGGGGAAGAGCACTGAAGCTTTCTTT. This codes for CSVVRGKSTEAFF.

The genes are TRBV24-1 and TRBJ1-1; 8 bases are shared with TRBD1. Germline lookup yields CDR1 KGHDR and CDR2 SFDVKD. Trimming at V came to 8 bases and at J to 0 bases, leaving 13 bases not matched to a gene. CDR3 length equals 17 residues. The CDR3 sequence: CATTQGAAKGVNTEAFF. In nucleotides, the CDR3 is TGTGCCACCACCCAGGGGGCGGCCAAGGGGGTGAACACTGAAGCTTTCTTT.